These 20 T cell receptor beta chains came from one sample sequenced in a study of neurological immune-mediated disorders. TCRdb redid the calling of the 5' RACE reads with MiXCR, one entry per CDR3 protein. The repertoire has some 60,000 distinct CDR3 sequences, roughly 10% of them found once; the top ten carry approximately 13%. Sample time point: longitudinal time-point 2. Sequenced material: PBMCs. The receptors come from a young man in good health.

This clonotype was seen at least ten times. The gene calls are TRBV7-6 and TRBJ2-7; D gene unclear. The V and J ends lost 0 bases and 3 bases respectively, with 9 bases between them. Germline CDR1 reads SGHVS; CDR2 reads FNYEAQ. This CDR3 has 14 amino acids. The chain's CDR3 is CASSLATASYEQYF. As DNA, the CDR3 is TGTGCCAGCAGCTTAGCCACGGCAAGCTACGAGCAGTACTTC.

This clonotype came up many times. The J gene is TRBJ2-1, the V gene TRBV25-1; 8 bases match TRBD2. Germline CDR1 is MGHDK and CDR2 is SYGVNS. V was clipped by 6 bases and J by 5 bases; unmatched bases: 9. The length of the CDR3 is 15 residues. Here the CDR3 reads CASSPPLAENNEQFF. The CDR3 DNA reads TGTGCCAGCAGCCCCCCACTAGCGGAGAACAATGAGCAGTTCTTC.

A note on this clonotype: Mismatch with germline at one junction end may stem from a read error. The chain carries TRBV20-1 and TRBJ2-5; 9 positions match TRBD1. The CDR3 is 13 amino acids. Germline V gives CDR1 DFQATT, CDR2 SNEGSKA (reference sequence). This CDR3 is CSVRDRAHETQYF. CDR3 bases: TGCAGTGTTAGGGACAGGGCCCATGAGACACAGTACTTC.

This clonotype showed up many times. The chain couples TRBV29-1 to TRBJ2-5; TRBD1 matches at 8 bases. The CDR3 length is 13 residues. The trim removed 5 bases at V and 4 bases at J, leaving 6 bases unmatched. Germline V gene sequence: CDR1 SQVTM, CDR2 ANQGSEA. The CDR3 sequence: CSVQGARAETQYF. As DNA, the CDR3 is TGCAGCGTTCAGGGGGCGCGGGCAGAGACCCAGTACTTC.

This clonotype was observed many times. The junction does not match germline at one end; this may be a read error. CDR3 sequence reads: CASRQGTSGTQFF. In nucleotides, the CDR3 is TGTGCCAGCAGACAAGGGACTAGCGGGACGCAGTTCTTC. This chain uses TRBV3-1 with TRBJ2-1; 13 nucleotides agree with TRBD2. This CDR3 spans 13 amino acids. In germline, CDR1 is LGHDT, CDR2 YNNKEL (reference sequence).

The table lists this clonotype with many counts. The chain combines TRBV20-1 with TRBJ2-1; TRBD2 matches 9 bases. The CDR3 sequence is 15 residues long. V lost 0 bases, J lost 2 bases, and 2 bases stayed unmatched. CDR1 is DFQATT and CDR2 is SNEGSKA in the germline V gene (reference sequence). The CDR3 loop is CSARDLAGAYNEQFF. The DNA for the CDR3 is TGCAGTGCTAGAGATTTAGCGGGGGCCTACAATGAGCAGTTCTTC.

Note on this clonotype: Since a much larger clone is just one base distant, this may be a read error. The genes are TRBV27 and TRBJ2-7; D might be TRBD1 or TRBD2, each matching 6 bases. The CDR3 has 14 residues. Germline CDR1 and CDR2: MNHEY and SMNVEV (reference sequence). With 6 bases removed from V and 5 bases from J, the gap between germline ends came to 17 bases. The CDR3 DNA is TGTGCCAGCAGCCAGGGGTGCGGGACGCACGAGCAGTACTTC. Translating gives CASSQGCGTHEQYF.

This clonotype was picked up many times. This chain joins TRBV15 and TRBJ2-1, with TRBD2 identical over 13 bases. CDR3 length: 18 amino acids. With V trimmed by 4 bases and J by 7 bases, 13 bases remained unmatched. Germline-derived CDR1 and CDR2 are LNHNV and YYDKDF (reference sequence). This chain's CDR3 is CATSTDGLAGVPGNEQFF. In nucleotides, the CDR3 is TGTGCCACCAGCACCGACGGACTAGCGGGAGTCCCGGGAAATGAGCAGTTCTTC.

This clonotype is classed as medium-sized. This chain joins TRBV20-1 and TRBJ1-5; no clear D gene. This CDR3 comprises 14 residues. Between the trimmed V and J ends, which lost 6 bases and 0 bases, there was a span of 12 bases. Germline V lookup: CDR1 DFQATT, CDR2 SNEGSKA (reference sequence). The CDR3 here is CSAWPGNSNQPQHF. CDR3 coding DNA: TGCAGTGCATGGCCAGGCAATAGCAATCAGCCCCAGCATTTT.

This clonotype was detected ten times or more. The gene calls are TRBV27 and TRBJ2-1; the D gene is possibly TRBD2 (5 bases). The germline V gene has CDR1 MNHEY and CDR2 SMNVEV (reference sequence). The CDR3 loop spans 11 amino acids. V dropped 4 bases and J dropped 10 bases, with 8 bases sitting between them. CDR3 sequence reads: CASSWQREQFF. The CDR3 region has the DNA TGTGCCAGCAGTTGGCAGCGGGAGCAGTTCTTC.

There are many counts of this clonotype. The CDR3 sequence: CSAGGDRGSYNEQFF. In DNA form, the CDR3 reads TGCAGTGCTGGGGGGGACAGAGGCTCCTACAATGAGCAGTTCTTC. The chain links TRBV20-1 to TRBJ2-1; D is possibly TRBD1 or TRBD2 (7 bases each). The CDR3 extends over 15 amino acids. Germline CDR1 DFQATT, CDR2 SNEGSKA (reference sequence). V lost 5 bases to trimming and J lost 0 bases, with 14 bases between them.

This clonotype was picked up many times. The chain links TRBV21-1 to TRBJ2-7; the DNA was not used to check the table's D call, TRBD1. TRBV21-1 is a listed pseudogene. CDR3 length: 15 amino acids. The CDR3 bases are TGTGCCAGCAGCCCGACAGACCTGGGTCCCTACGAGCAGTACTTC. Translation gives CASSPTDLGPYEQYF.

The chain combines TRBV5-1 with TRBJ2-7, with TRBD1 matching over 9 bases. Trimming removed 0 bases from V and 5 bases from J; junction bases left unmatched: 6. The germline CDR1 and CDR2 sequences are SGHRS and YFSETQ. This CDR3 spans 15 amino acids. The CDR3 nucleotides read TGCGCCAGCAGCTTGGGTACAGGGGGCCTCGACGAGCAGTACTTC. Translating it yields CASSLGTGGLDEQYF.

This clonotype was picked up many times. The V gene is TRBV7-2, the J gene TRBJ2-4; 8 positions agree with TRBD2. V lost 3 bases and J lost 8; bases outside the gene matches: 6. The length of the CDR3 is 14 residues. Germline V lookup: CDR1 SGHTA, CDR2 FQGNSA. DNA of the CDR3: TGTGCCAGCAGCTTCGGGGGGGATCGAGACATTCAGTACTTC. Its translation: CASSFGGDRDIQYF. Complete variable domain (other parts from reference TRBV7-2 and TRBJ2-4): GAGVSQSPSNKVTEKGKDVELRCDPISGHTALYWYRQSLGQGLEFLIYFQGNSAPDKSGLPSDRFSAERTGGSVSTLTIQRTQQEDSAVYLCASSFGGDRDIQYFGAGTRLSVL.

To note about this clonotype: A single base separates this from a much larger clone, so it may be a read error. The genes are TRBV20-1 and TRBJ2-5, with 11 nucleotides matching TRBD2. Germline V gives CDR1 DFQATT, CDR2 SNEGSKA (reference sequence). Trimming at V came to 6 bases and at J to 10 bases, leaving 13 bases not matched to a gene. CDR3 length equals 14 residues. The CDR3 sequence: CSAMVLAGALDQYF. In nucleotides, the CDR3 is TGCAGTGCCATGGTACTAGCGGGGGCTTTGGACCAGTACTTC.

This clonotype occurred many times. V is TRBV5-1 and J is TRBJ2-5; D uncertain. The CDR3 has 14 residues. V was trimmed by 0 bases and J by 3 bases, leaving 9 bases between them. Per the germline V gene, CDR1 is SGHRS and CDR2 is YFSETQ. This CDR3 is CASSLALGEETQYF. The CDR3 region has the DNA TGCGCCAGCAGCTTGGCCTTAGGAGAAGAGACCCAGTACTTC.

This clonotype was seen repeatedly, ten times or more. The V call is TRBV9, the J call TRBJ2-1, with D maybe TRBD1 (5 bases). The CDR3 extends over 16 amino acids. Between the trimmed V and J ends, which lost 0 bases and 7 bases, there was a span of 17 bases. Germline assignment: CDR1 SGDLS and CDR2 YYNGEE. The CDR3 protein is CASSVVWGGSGNEQFF. Here the CDR3 DNA reads TGTGCCAGCAGCGTAGTATGGGGCGGTAGTGGGAATGAGCAGTTCTTC.

This clonotype has ten or more counts. The rearrangement joins TRBV5-1 to TRBJ2-1; TRBD2 might be the D (5 bases). Trimming removed 1 base at V and 5 bases at J, with 13 bases between. The length of the CDR3 is 15 residues. The germline V gene encodes CDR1 SGHRS and CDR2 YFSETQ. The CDR3 protein is CASSLTGVPNNEQFF. CDR3 in DNA: TGCGCCAGCAGCTTGACCGGGGTCCCAAACAATGAGCAGTTCTTC. The full variable domain, with the rest looked up from reference TRBV5-1 and TRBJ2-1, is KAGVTQTPRYLIKTRGQQVTLSCSPISGHRSVSWYQQTPGQGLQFLFEYFSETQRNKGNFPGRFSGRQFSNSRSEMNVSTLELGDSALYLCASSLTGVPNNEQFFGPGTRLTVL.

This clonotype was found many times. The chain combines TRBV2 with TRBJ1-6, with TRBD1 as a possible D gene (5 bases). The CDR3 totals 13 residues. Trimming took 8 bases from V and 4 from J, leaving 9 bases between them. The germline CDR1 and CDR2 sequences are SNHLY and FYNNEI. In nucleotides, the CDR3 is TGTGCCAGCGGACAAGGATATAATTCACCCCTCCACTTT. It codes for CASGQGYNSPLHF. Full variable domain (rest looked up from reference TRBV2 and TRBJ1-6): EPEVTQTPSHQVTQMGQEVILRCVPISNHLYFYWYRQILGQKVEFLVSFYNNEISEKSEIFDDQFSVERPDGSNFTLKIRSTKLEDSAMYFCASGQGYNSPLHFGNGTRLTVT.

This clonotype was seen repeatedly, ten times or more. This chain links TRBV14 with TRBJ1-1; 8 bases match TRBD1. Trimming cost V 2 bases and J 11 bases; bases outside gene matches: 7. CDR1 SGHDN and CDR2 FVKESK come from the germline V gene. This CDR3 has 13 residues. For the CDR3, the DNA is TGTGCCAGCAGCCAAAGCGGACAGGGACGCGCTTTCTTT. Encoded protein: CASSQSGQGRAFF.